The next 28 T cell receptor beta chains were all read from a single sample in a study of blood T cell repertoires in COVID-19. Assay: immunoSEQ multiplex PCR; the TCRdb copy retains only in-frame clones and omits some. Of about 250,000 clones listed, around four fifths are singletons. Sequencing was performed on peripheral blood. These receptors were collected from a man aged 50 to 60 with acute or convalescent COVID-19.

This rearrangement joins TRBV5-4 to TRBJ2-2; D not certain. The CDR3 is made up of 14 amino acids. Trimming left V 0 bases short and J 4 bases short, with 7 bases between. Germline CDR1 SGHNT, CDR2 YYREEE (reference sequence). CDR3 sequence: CASSLDHFTGELFF. CDR3 sequence (DNA): TGTGCCAGCAGCTTGGATCATTTCACCGGGGAGCTGTTTTTT.

The chain uses TRBV19 and TRBJ2-1, with a tentative D call TRBD2 (5 bases). V dropped 5 bases and J dropped 3 bases, with 17 bases sitting between them. Germline lookup yields CDR1 LNHDA and CDR2 SQIVND (reference sequence). The CDR3 loop spans 16 amino acids. The CDR3 bases are TGTGCCAGTAGTTCACCCCAGAGGGTAGGCTACAATGAGCAGTTCTTC. This codes for CASSSPQRVGYNEQFF.

The V and J genes are TRBV4-1 and TRBJ2-1, with 8 bases matching TRBD2. In germline, CDR1 is MGHRA, CDR2 YSYEKL. V trimming: 2 bases; J trimming: 6 bases; junction bases outside the gene matches: 6. CDR3 length: 15 residues. CDR3 DNA sequence: TGCGCCAGCAGCCAAAAGGACACTAGCGGCAATGAGCAGTTCTTC. Translating it yields CASSQKDTSGNEQFF.

The chain couples TRBV28 to TRBJ2-3; 10 bases line up with TRBD2. Germline V gene lookup returns CDR1 MDHEN and CDR2 SYDVKM. Trimming removed 5 bases from V and 11 bases from J; junction bases left unmatched: 7. This CDR3 comprises 13 residues. The CDR3 DNA follows: TGTGCCAGCAGTGAACAGCGGGAGGGAGGGCAGTATTTT. It yields the protein CASSEQREGGQYF.

This chain uses TRBV30 with TRBJ1-2; no firm D call. Per germline, CDR1 GTSNPN and CDR2 SVGIG (reference sequence). This CDR3 has 13 residues. Between the trimmed V and J ends, which lost 0 bases and 8 bases, there was a span of 13 bases. Written as DNA, the CDR3 is TGTGCCTGGAGTGTGGTGTCCCCGGGAGGCTACACCTTC. Translated, it gives CAWSVVSPGGYTF. The full variable domain, with the rest looked up from reference TRBV30 and TRBJ1-2, is SQTIHQWPATLVQPVGSPLSLECTVEGTSNPNLYWYRQAAGRGLQLLFYSVGIGQISSEVPQNLSASRPQDRQFILSSKKLLLSDSGFYLCAWSVVSPGGYTFGSGTRLTVV.

The rearrangement uses TRBV5-1 and TRBJ1-4; 8 nucleotides align to TRBD1. The trim removed 2 bases at V and 2 bases at J, leaving 2 bases unmatched. The CDR3 totals 15 residues. CDR1 is SGHRS, CDR2 YFSETQ, per germline. The CDR3 sequence is CASSLRQGTNEKLFF. The DNA for the CDR3 is TGCGCCAGCAGCTTAAGACAGGGGACTAATGAAAAACTGTTTTTT.

The rearrangement links TRBV9 to TRBJ2-1, with 13 bases lining up with TRBD2. The CDR3 is 18 amino acids. V was pared by 0 bases and J by 6 bases, with 9 bases of the junction left unmatched. Germline V lookup: CDR1 SGDLS, CDR2 YYNGEE. The CDR3 region has the DNA TGTGCCAGCAGCGTAGGACGACTAGCGGGAGGAAACCTCAATGAGCAGTTCTTC. It yields the protein CASSVGRLAGGNLNEQFF.

In its sample, this clone was seen a few times. This chain joins TRBV6-1 and TRBJ2-1; 9 nucleotides agree with TRBD2. Germline CDR1 MNHNS, CDR2 SASEGT. The trim removed 0 bases at V and 9 bases at J, leaving 12 bases unmatched. The CDR3 has 17 amino acids. The DNA of the CDR3 is TGTGCCAGCAGTGAAGCTCTCCTAGCGGGATCTCTGTCTGAGCAGTTCTTC. Its translation is CASSEALLAGSLSEQFF.

This clone appeared once. The chain recombines TRBV11-2 with TRBJ1-3; D is perhaps TRBD1 (6 bases). This CDR3 has 17 residues. The V gene lost 2 bases and the J gene lost 7 bases, with 21 bases spanning the gap. The germline gives CDR1 SGHAT, CDR2 FQNNGV. The CDR3 sequence: CASSLTPGHRMSNTIYF. The CDR3 region has the DNA TGTGCCAGCAGCTTAACCCCGGGACACCGGATGAGTAACACCATATATTTT. Based on the CDR3 plus reference TRBV11-2 and TRBJ1-3, the full variable domain is EAGVAQSPRYKIIEKRQSVAFWCNPISGHATLYWYQQILGQGPKLLIQFQNNGVVDDSQLPKDRFSAERLKGVDSTLKIQPAKLEDSAVYLCASSLTPGHRMSNTIYFGEGSWLTVV.

The V call is TRBV15, the J call TRBJ2-7, with 9 bases identical to TRBD1. The CDR3 sequence is 15 residues long. V was pared by 6 bases and J by 2 bases, with 8 bases of the junction left unmatched. Germline V gene lookup returns CDR1 LNHNV and CDR2 YYDKDF (reference sequence). The DNA for the CDR3 is TGTGCCACCAGTCCCTCACAGGGGGCAACCTACGAGCAGTACTTC. This gives the protein CATSPSQGATYEQYF.

A single count supports this clone. V usage is TRBV7-2 and J usage is TRBJ2-2; 9 bases line up with TRBD1. The CDR3 spans 15 residues. The V and J ends lost 0 bases and 7 bases, in that order; junction bases with no gene match: 3. From germline, CDR1 is SGHTA and CDR2 FQGNSA. CDR3 nucleotides: TGTGCCAGCAGCTTAGCCGGGACAGGGTACGGGGAGCTGTTTTTT. Its protein product is CASSLAGTGYGELFF.

The rearrangement joins TRBV11-3 to TRBJ2-7, with D possibly matching TRBD2 (6 bases). CDR3 length equals 14 residues. Germline CDR1 is SGHNT and CDR2 is YENEEA. The V end lost 1 base, the J end lost 5 bases, and 12 bases lay between the germline ends. In DNA, the CDR3 is TGTGCCAGCAGCTTAGGGGGCGAGCGGGACGAGCAGTACTTC. Translated: CASSLGGERDEQYF.

The chain has TRBV11-2 and TRBJ2-7; 15 bases line up with TRBD2. V was clipped by 7 bases and J by 4 bases; unmatched bases: 2. From germline, CDR1 is SGHAT and CDR2 FQNNGV. CDR3 length: 14 residues. The DNA of the CDR3 is TGTGCCAGCATAGGACTAGCGGGGGGGTACGAGCAGTACTTC. This translates into CASIGLAGGYEQYF.

CDR3 DNA: TGTGCCAGTAGTATCCCGGACAGGGATGCGCAGTATTTT. As protein: CASSIPDRDAQYF. The chain carries TRBV19 and TRBJ2-3, with 8 bases lining up with TRBD1. The CDR3 consists of 13 residues. The V gene end was trimmed by 3 bases and the J gene end by 10 bases; junction bases not matched to a gene: 6. CDR1 is LNHDA, CDR2 SQIVND, per germline (reference sequence). Full variable domain (outside the CDR3, taken from reference TRBV19 and TRBJ2-3): DGGITQSPKYLFRKEGQNVTLSCEQNLNHDAMYWYRQDPGQGLRLIYYSQIVNDFQKGDIAEGYSVSREKKESFPLTVTSAQKNPTAFYLCASSIPDRDAQYFGPGTRLTVL.

This chain links TRBV28 with TRBJ2-2; possible D gene TRBD2, 5 bases. Germline V gene lookup returns CDR1 MDHEN and CDR2 SYDVKM. This CDR3 comprises 15 residues. Trimming took off 2 bases at V and 1 base at J, with 8 bases between the two ends. This chain's CDR3 is CASSLTGMNTGELFF. The CDR3 nucleotides are TGTGCCAGCAGTTTAACCGGGATGAACACCGGGGAGCTGTTTTTT.

V usage is TRBV5-1 and J usage is TRBJ2-5; 8 bases are a match to TRBD1. Germline CDR1 is SGHRS and CDR2 is YFSETQ. Losses at the gene ends were 2 bases for V and 0 bases for J; bases not matched to a gene: 3. This CDR3 region has 15 residues. CDR3 protein: CASSLQGGNQETQYF. The DNA for the CDR3 is TGCGCCAGCAGCTTACAGGGGGGCAACCAAGAGACCCAGTACTTC.

The rearrangement links TRBV3-1 (or the pseudogene TRBV3-2) to TRBJ1-2; D may be TRBD1 (5 bases). This CDR3 contains 12 residues. V lost 8 bases, J lost 6 bases, and 13 bases lay in between. Germline V lookup: CDR1 LGHDT, CDR2 YNNKEL (reference sequence). CDR3 sequence reads: CASGGWADGYTF. The CDR3 region has the DNA TGTGCCAGCGGGGGGTGGGCGGATGGCTACACCTTC.

With regard to this clone: The junction departs from germline at one end; a sequencing error may be responsible. The J gene is TRBJ2-7, the V gene TRBV18, with TRBD1 matching over 12 bases. This CDR3 has 17 amino acids. Germline V gives CDR1 KGHSH, CDR2 LQKENI. CDR3 in amino acids: CASSPRPPGQGAGEQYF. The CDR3 DNA is TGTGCCAGCTCCCCACGCCCACCGGGACAGGGGGCAGGTGAGCAGTACTTC. Supplemented by reference TRBV18 and TRBJ2-7, the full variable domain reads NAGVMQNPRHLVRRRGQEARLRCSPMKGHSHVYWYRQLPEEGLKFMVYLQKENIIDESGMPKERFSAEFPKEGPSILRIQQVVRGDSAAYFCASSPRPPGQGAGEQYFGPGTRLTVT.

The gene calls are TRBV27 and TRBJ2-7; D unclear. The germline V gene has CDR1 MNHEY and CDR2 SMNVEV (reference sequence). V lost 6 bases and J 7 bases, leaving 10 bases between the germline ends. The CDR3 spans 11 residues. CDR3 bases: TGTGCCAGCAGGGGCGTTTGGGAGCAGTACTTC. This translates into CASRGVWEQYF.

The chain couples TRBV9 to TRBJ2-7; tentatively, D is TRBD2 (5 bases). V was trimmed by 0 bases and J by 3 bases, leaving 13 bases between them. This CDR3 has 15 residues. The germline V gene has CDR1 SGDLS and CDR2 YYNGEE. The CDR3 nucleotides are TGTGCCAGCAGCGTAGGTGGAGGTGGAGGCTACGAGCAGTACTTC. Protein sequence: CASSVGGGGGYEQYF.

V and J are TRBV5-6 and TRBJ1-6, with TRBD1 matching 7 bases. CDR1 SGHDT and CDR2 YYEEEE come from the germline V gene. The CDR3 totals 13 residues. Losses at the gene ends were 6 bases for V and 6 bases for J; bases not matched to a gene: 3. The CDR3 sequence: CASMGQLNSPLHF. The CDR3 DNA sequence: TGTGCCAGCATGGGACAGCTTAATTCACCCCTCCACTTT.

V usage is TRBV2 and J usage is TRBJ1-1; 7 bases fit TRBD1. The V gene end was trimmed by 6 bases and the J gene end by 1 base; junction bases not matched to a gene: 2. Germline V gene data show CDR1 as SNHLY and CDR2 as FYNNEI. The CDR3 spans 13 residues. In DNA, the CDR3 is TGTGCCAGCAGGCAGGGGGAGAACACTGAAGCTTTCTTT. It is translated as CASRQGENTEAFF. Using reference TRBV2 and TRBJ1-1 for the parts outside the CDR3, the full variable domain is EPEVTQTPSHQVTQMGQEVILRCVPISNHLYFYWYRQILGQKVEFLVSFYNNEISEKSEIFDDQFSVERPDGSNFTLKIRSTKLEDSAMYFCASRQGENTEAFFGQGTRLTVV.

The V gene is TRBV7-2, the J gene TRBJ2-1, with TRBD2 matching over 10 bases. The CDR3 has 15 residues. Trimming took 5 bases from V and 4 from J; bases not matched to a gene: 5. Germline values: CDR1 SGHTA, CDR2 FQGNSA. The CDR3 DNA reads as TGTGCCAGCAGCACGAGGACTAGCGGTTACAATGAGCAGTTCTTC. It translates to CASSTRTSGYNEQFF.

V is TRBV29-1 and J is TRBJ2-6; TRBD1 agrees at 7 bases. V lost 4 bases and J lost 2; bases outside the gene matches: 5. This CDR3 has 15 amino acids. Germline CDR1 and CDR2: SQVTM and ANQGSEA. For the CDR3, the DNA is TGCAGCGTTGGAGGGGACAGAACTGGGGCCAACGTCCTGACTTTC. Amino acid sequence: CSVGGDRTGANVLTF.

The chain joins TRBV18 to TRBJ2-2; perhaps TRBD1 as D (5 bases). The V gene lost 3 bases and the J gene lost 2 bases, with 7 bases spanning the gap. CDR1 is KGHSH, CDR2 LQKENI, per germline. This CDR3 comprises 14 residues. CDR3 amino acids: CASSPRTNTGELFF. The CDR3 DNA reads as TGTGCCAGCTCACCTAGGACAAACACCGGGGAGCTGTTTTTT.

The V gene is TRBV18, the J gene TRBJ1-3; possibly TRBD1 for D (6 bases). Germline CDR1 KGHSH, CDR2 LQKENI. Trimming pared 6 bases from V and 0 bases from J, leaving 18 bases between. The CDR3 has 17 residues. The CDR3 sequence is CASSKQGVRISGNTIYF. As DNA, the CDR3 is TGTGCCAGCTCCAAACAGGGCGTGAGGATCTCTGGAAACACCATATATTTT.

The CDR3: CASSLGDSSGNTIYF. The CDR3 nucleotides are TGCGCCAGCAGCTTGGGGGACAGCTCTGGAAACACCATATATTTT. This chain uses TRBV5-1 with TRBJ1-3; 7 nucleotides agree with TRBD1. The CDR3 has 15 amino acids. J lost 0 bases, V lost 0 bases, and 0 bases had no gene match. From germline, CDR1 is SGHRS and CDR2 YFSETQ.

V and J are TRBV29-1 and TRBJ2-1; weak D call: TRBD2 (5 bases). The CDR3 runs to 13 residues. Germline V gives CDR1 SQVTM, CDR2 ANQGSEA. V lost 3 bases and J lost 5, with 11 bases in between. The CDR3: CSVDLMRDNEQFF. The DNA of the CDR3 is TGCAGCGTTGACCTTATGCGGGACAATGAGCAGTTCTTC.